The sequence of this T cell receptor beta chain was determined in a study of cytomegalovirus exposure and HLA in healthy donors. Study-wide background: Genetic ancestry analysis placed around four fifths of the 398 donors that were genotyped in the Caucasian-associated cluster.

As for this clone: Its antigen is undetermined.

The PCR had 60 Vbeta and 13 Jbeta primers. The assay was immunoSEQ multiplex PCR, and TCRdb's table has in-frame clones only and misses some. The sample shows 40,000 to 45,000 clones, 50% to 75% of them seen only once. This CDR3 region has 15 residues. CDR1 MDHEN and CDR2 SYDVKM come from the germline V gene. V shed 7 bases and J 4 bases; nucleotides not matched to a gene: 10. Study-wide points: TCR beta sequences reportedly predicted most subjects' HLA-A and HLA-B alleles accurately. Near-uniform donor sequencing depth was presumed by presence/absence analyses.

Healthy bone marrow donors made up the donor group. The sample consisted of PBMCs. This sequence was found in a human donor in good health. The V call is TRBV28, the J call TRBJ1-2; 9 bases agree with TRBD1. CDR3 bases: TGTGCCAGCACCCGACCGGGACAGGGCCTCTATGGCTACACCTTC. Translation gives CASTRPGQGLYGYTF.